This T cell receptor (beta chain) was sequenced in a study of vaccination and CD4 T cells after COVID-19. Overall study context: Overlapping peptides covering the spike proteins of SARS-CoV-2, HCoV-NL63, HCoV-OC43 and HCoV-229E were added to stimulate cells.

Treatment denoted: roughly 10-day PBMC culture with coronavirus spike peptide pools or control peptides (ViraFEST assay). Antigen-specific T cells were expanded with peptide pools by ViraFEST, and TCRs were then sequenced. Deletions cut 4 bases from V and 2 bases from J, with 12 bases between. The CDR3 is 14 amino acids. CDR1 is SGHTA, CDR2 FQGNSA, per germline. Cultured CD4+ T cells had their DNA profiled by the Oncomine TCR Beta short-read assay. TCRdb itself ran the PCR reads through MiXCR, one entry per CDR3 protein. The sample carries more than 15,000 distinct CDR3 sequences, roughly 46% recorded once. This clonotype was picked up a small number of times. Its antigen is currently unknown.

This receptor was obtained from a human donor who had recovered from COVID-19. This chain uses TRBV7-2 with TRBJ2-7; possibly TRBD2 for D (6 bases). The input for sequencing was CD4+ T cells from blood, cultured in vitro, taken before SARS-CoV-2 vaccination. Here the CDR3 DNA reads TGTGCCAGCAGCTCGAATAGCGGACCCTACGAGCAGTACTTC. It translates to CASSSNSGPYEQYF. Variable domain in full (rest from reference TRBV7-2 and TRBJ2-7): GAGVSQSPSNKVTEKGKDVELRCDPISGHTALYWYRQSLGQGLEFLIYFQGNSAPDKSGLPSDRFSAERTGGSVSTLTIQRTQQEDSAVYLCASSSNSGPYEQYFGPGTRLTVT.